The 29 T cell receptor beta chains below all came from one sample that was sequenced in a study of naive and memory T cell subsets. General study points: Naive repertoires, especially CD8, held a few larger clonotypes, possibly memory cells re-expressing CD45RA.

Antigens of these TCRs are unknown. The beta constant-region primer was an equimolar mix of two oligonucleotides covering TRBC1 and TRBC2. The ligated cDNA underwent four PCR rounds using SP2 and nested alpha and beta constant-region primers. TCRdb itself ran the UMI-ligation and nested PCR reads through MiXCR, one entry per CDR3 protein. The sample gives roughly 100,000 distinct CDR3 sequences, more than 14% of which show up once; roughly 3.1% is in the top ten. The specimen was naive CD8+ T cells from blood. These receptor sequences come from a human donor in good health.

A few counts support this clonotype. V gene TRBV23-1 combines with J gene TRBJ2-1, with TRBD1 identical over 7 bases. TRBV23-1 has ORF status, its function being uncertain. V was clipped by 9 bases and J by 12 bases; unmatched bases: 11. This CDR3 spans 12 amino acids. The CDR3 DNA reads TGCGCCAGAACGGACAGGCGCTTAAGGCAGTTCTTC. As protein: CARTDRRLRQFF.

There are a few counts of this clonotype. J is TRBJ2-3 and V is TRBV5-5, with 7 bases aligning to TRBD2. Germline V gene data show CDR1 as SGHKS and CDR2 as YYEKEE (reference sequence). This CDR3 comprises 16 residues. V gave up 7 bases and J gave up 2 bases; unmatched junction bases: 13. CDR3 region: CASASRSGEFTDTQYF. The CDR3 nucleotides are TGTGCCAGCGCGAGCCGGAGCGGGGAGTTCACAGATACGCAGTATTTT.

CDR3 in DNA: TGTGCCAGCAGCTCAGGGATGGGACAGGGGCCAGAGCAGTACTTC. It is translated as CASSSGMGQGPEQYF. The chain is built from TRBV7-9 and TRBJ2-7; TRBD1 aligns across 10 bases. This CDR3 contains 15 residues. Germline assignment: CDR1 SEHNR and CDR2 FQNEAQ (reference sequence). V lost 4 bases, J lost 7 bases, and 10 bases stayed unmatched.

This clonotype was recorded a few times. The J gene is TRBJ2-4, the V gene TRBV27; TRBD1 or TRBD2 may be the D gene (6 bases each). The CDR3 totals 16 residues. Germline CDR1 is MNHEY and CDR2 is SMNVEV (reference sequence). V was clipped by 5 bases and J by 7 bases, with 21 bases between them. CDR3 sequence reads: CASSIRGGGLRNIQYF. For the CDR3, the DNA is TGTGCCAGCAGTATAAGAGGAGGGGGGTTGAGGAACATTCAGTACTTC.

This clonotype showed up many times. The V call is TRBV30, the J call TRBJ1-1; the D is unclear. Looked up from germline, CDR1 is GTSNPN and CDR2 is SVGIG (reference sequence). The CDR3 sequence is 12 residues long. The V end lost 8 bases, the J end lost 0 bases, and 10 bases lay between the germline ends. CDR3 DNA: TGTGCCGGCGGACTCTTGAACACTGAAGCTTTCTTT. Its protein product is CAGGLLNTEAFF. Together with reference TRBV30 and TRBJ1-1, the CDR3 gives the full variable domain: SQTIHQWPATLVQPVGSPLSLECTVEGTSNPNLYWYRQAAGRGLQLLFYSVGIGQISSEVPQNLSASRPQDRQFILSSKKLLLSDSGFYLCAGGLLNTEAFFGQGTRLTVV.

The chain uses TRBV4-3 and TRBJ1-6; D is ambiguous. In germline, CDR1 is LGHNA, CDR2 YSLEER. The CDR3 loop spans 15 amino acids. V gave up 1 base and J gave up 11 bases, with 15 bases separating them. CDR3 region: CASSQVGDPRTPLHF. CDR3 coding DNA: TGCGCCAGCAGCCAAGTGGGTGATCCCCGGACACCCCTCCACTTT.

J is TRBJ2-1 and V is TRBV12-3 or TRBV12-4; D tentatively reads TRBD1 or TRBD2 (6 bases each). Trimming removed 1 base from V and 6 bases from J, with 13 bases in between. This CDR3 is 15 amino acids long. CDR3 in amino acids: CASSLVAGHFNEQFF. The CDR3 DNA is TGTGCCAGCAGTTTAGTGGCGGGACATTTCAATGAGCAGTTCTTC.

The genes are TRBV7-9 and TRBJ2-5; TRBD2 aligns across 10 bases. Per the germline V gene, CDR1 is SEHNR and CDR2 is FQNEAQ (reference sequence). J gave up 3 bases and V 8 bases, and 6 bases lay outside the gene matches. The CDR3 covers 14 residues. The CDR3 region is CASSLLAGEETQYF. As DNA, the CDR3 is TGTGCCAGCTCCCTTCTAGCGGGAGAAGAGACCCAGTACTTC. Drawing the rest from reference TRBV7-9 and TRBJ2-5, the complete variable domain is DTGVSQNPRHKITKRGQNVTFRCDPISEHNRLYWYRQTLGQGPEFLTYFQNEAQLEKSRLLSDRFSAERPKGSFSTLEIQRTEQGDSAMYLCASSLLAGEETQYFGPGTRLLVL.

This chain connects TRBV5-6 to TRBJ2-1; 9 bases match TRBD1. The CDR3 sequence is 16 residues long. Losses at the gene ends were 0 bases for V and 5 bases for J; bases not matched to a gene: 6. The germline V gene encodes CDR1 SGHDT and CDR2 YYEEEE. CDR3 loop: CASSLEGTGLNNEQFF. The CDR3, as DNA: TGTGCCAGCAGCTTGGAAGGGACAGGGCTCAACAATGAGCAGTTCTTC.

The chain recombines TRBV3-1 with TRBJ1-5, with D perhaps TRBD1 (5 bases). Germline V gene lookup returns CDR1 LGHDT and CDR2 YNNKEL (reference sequence). The CDR3 consists of 14 residues. Trimming pared 1 base from V and 5 bases from J, leaving 9 bases between. CDR3: CASSQVGEHQPQHF. The DNA of the CDR3 is TGTGCCAGCAGCCAAGTAGGGGAGCATCAGCCCCAGCATTTT.

This clonotype was recorded many times. V usage is TRBV5-1 and J usage is TRBJ1-1; D is perhaps TRBD1 (6 bases). The CDR3 is made up of 14 amino acids. V lost 1 base to trimming and J lost 5 bases, with 12 bases between them. Germline assignment: CDR1 SGHRS and CDR2 YFSETQ. CDR3 coding DNA: TGCGCCAGCAGCTTGACAGGGCCTGGAACTGAAGCTTTCTTT. Protein product: CASSLTGPGTEAFF. Based on the CDR3 plus reference TRBV5-1 and TRBJ1-1, the full variable domain is KAGVTQTPRYLIKTRGQQVTLSCSPISGHRSVSWYQQTPGQGLQFLFEYFSETQRNKGNFPGRFSGRQFSNSRSEMNVSTLELGDSALYLCASSLTGPGTEAFFGQGTRLTVV.

Only a few counts were recorded for this clonotype. The rearrangement links TRBV28 to TRBJ1-5; D ambiguous. V lost 3 bases and J 1 base, leaving 10 bases between the germline ends. In germline, CDR1 is MDHEN, CDR2 SYDVKM. There are 15 residues in the CDR3. CDR3 nucleotide sequence: TGTGCCAGCAGTTTTTACGGGAGAAGCAATCAGCCCCAGCATTTT. Translation gives CASSFYGRSNQPQHF.

At least ten counts were recorded for this clonotype. The chain couples TRBV21-1 to TRBJ2-1; the listed D gene, TRBD1, was not tested against the DNA. TRBV21-1 has pseudogene status. The CDR3 sequence is 13 residues long. CDR3: CASNPASGDKQFF. The CDR3 DNA reads as TGTGCCAGCAACCCGGCCTCGGGTGATAAGCAGTTCTTC.

This clonotype was seen a single time. One base away lies a much larger clone, so this may be a sequencing read error. J is TRBJ2-3 and V is TRBV12-3 or TRBV12-4, with TRBD1 matching over 7 bases. The CDR3 spans 14 residues. V gave up 10 bases and J gave up 5 bases; unmatched junction bases: 12. The DNA of the CDR3 is TGTGCCATCAAAACAGGGGCGAGTAGAGATACGCAGTATTTT. Its translation: CAIKTGASRDTQYF.

The rearrangement uses TRBV19 and TRBJ2-5; TRBD2 might be the D (5 bases). Germline loops: CDR1 LNHDA, CDR2 SQIVND (reference sequence). The CDR3 has 13 amino acids. Trimming shortened V by 2 bases and J by 5 bases, and 9 bases separated the two germline ends. The CDR3 protein is CASSILPGETQYF. CDR3 DNA sequence: TGTGCCAGTAGTATATTGCCGGGGGAGACCCAGTACTTC. Supplemented by reference TRBV19 and TRBJ2-5, the full variable domain reads DGGITQSPKYLFRKEGQNVTLSCEQNLNHDAMYWYRQDPGQGLRLIYYSQIVNDFQKGDIAEGYSVSREKKESFPLTVTSAQKNPTAFYLCASSILPGETQYFGPGTRLLVL.

The chain is built from TRBV7-9 and TRBJ1-5, with unresolved D. V lost 0 bases and J lost 4, with 10 bases in between. This CDR3 has 15 residues. CDR1 and CDR2 from the germline V gene are SEHNR and FQNEAQ (reference sequence). The DNA of the CDR3 is TGTGCCAGCAGCTTAGCGCCCGGCGAGAATCAGCCCCAGCATTTT. Amino acid sequence: CASSLAPGENQPQHF.

For this clonotype: A much larger clone lies one base from this, so it may be a read error. CDR3: CAGSSTDTQYF. The CDR3 nucleotides are TGTGCCGGCAGCTCCACAGATACGCAGTATTTT. The chain couples TRBV11-2 to TRBJ2-3; D is unresolved. Per the germline V gene, CDR1 is SGHAT and CDR2 is FQNNGV. The CDR3 is 11 residues long.

This clonotype occurred a few times. The V call is TRBV27, the J call TRBJ2-1, with D hard to call. V lost 0 bases and J 4 bases, leaving 4 bases between the germline ends. Germline V gene data show CDR1 as MNHEY and CDR2 as SMNVEV (reference sequence). The CDR3 length is 13 residues. The CDR3 DNA is TGTGCCAGCAGTTTATCGAAGTACAATGAGCAGTTCTTC. It yields the protein CASSLSKYNEQFF.

V usage is TRBV20-1 and J usage is TRBJ2-5, with 7 bases identical to TRBD1. The CDR3 length is 15 residues. V dropped 3 bases and J dropped 0; count of bases not matched to a gene: 7. Germline V gene data show CDR1 as DFQATT and CDR2 as SNEGSKA (reference sequence). Here the CDR3 reads CSASGIDRDQETQYF. Written as DNA, the CDR3 is TGCAGTGCTAGCGGCATTGACAGGGACCAAGAGACCCAGTACTTC.

This clonotype has a handful of counts. The chain has TRBV25-1 and TRBJ2-7; D perhaps matches TRBD2 (5 bases). This CDR3 region has 14 residues. CDR1 MGHDK and CDR2 SYGVNS come from the germline V gene. Trimming removed 3 bases at V and 5 bases at J, with 14 bases between. The DNA of the CDR3 is TGTGCCAGCAGTGATTGGACCCCCGGGGACGAGCAGTACTTC. Its translation is CASSDWTPGDEQYF.

This clonotype occurred a few times. The J gene is TRBJ1-2, the V gene TRBV4-1; D gene unclear. CDR1 MGHRA and CDR2 YSYEKL come from the germline V gene. V lost 1 base to trimming and J lost 5 bases, with 14 bases between them. The CDR3 is 15 residues long. This CDR3 is CASSQGAPTGYGYTF. DNA of the CDR3: TGCGCCAGCAGCCAAGGGGCCCCGACGGGATATGGCTACACCTTC.

The chain links TRBV4-3 to TRBJ1-6, with 9 bases lining up with TRBD1. CDR1 and CDR2 (germline): LGHNA, YSLEER. The CDR3 contains 17 residues. The V gene end was trimmed by 0 bases and the J gene end by 6 bases; junction bases not matched to a gene: 6. DNA of the CDR3: TGCGCCAGCAGCCAAGACCGGGACAGGGAGGCTAATTCACCCCTCCACTTT. It specifies CASSQDRDREANSPLHF.

This clonotype was found a few times. V usage is TRBV7-9 and J usage is TRBJ2-7; D is possibly TRBD2 (6 bases). The V end lost 1 base, the J end lost 3 bases, and 13 bases lay between the germline ends. The germline V gene encodes CDR1 SEHNR and CDR2 FQNEAQ (reference sequence). The CDR3 is made up of 15 amino acids. The CDR3 DNA reads as TGTGCCAGCAGCTTAGGGGTTGGGAGGAACTACGAGCAGTACTTC. Protein product: CASSLGVGRNYEQYF.

V is TRBV4-2 and J is TRBJ2-7; D is unclear. V was cut by 2 bases and J by 4 bases, with 6 bases left in between. Germline V gene lookup returns CDR1 LGHNA and CDR2 YNFKEQ. The CDR3 contains 12 residues. CDR3 sequence (DNA): TGTGCCAGCAGCCAATGGCGGTACGAGCAGTACTTC. Translation: CASSQWRYEQYF.

V usage is TRBV20-1 and J usage is TRBJ1-1; D ambiguous. There are 13 residues in the CDR3. Trimming stripped 0 bases from V and 5 bases from J, with 10 bases between. Germline-derived CDR1 and CDR2 are DFQATT and SNEGSKA (reference sequence). This CDR3 is CSARDPYLTEAFF. The CDR3 coding sequence is TGCAGTGCTAGAGACCCCTACCTGACTGAAGCTTTCTTT.

This clonotype was seen only a few times. The genes are TRBV7-9 and TRBJ2-3, with D possibly matching TRBD2 (6 bases). Per germline, CDR1 SEHNR and CDR2 FQNEAQ (reference sequence). Trimming left V 6 bases short and J 2 bases short, with 18 bases between. The CDR3 has 16 residues. Here the CDR3 DNA reads TGTGCCAGCAGTCCCACCGGGACTGACTTCACAGATACGCAGTATTTT. Translated: CASSPTGTDFTDTQYF. Drawing the rest from reference TRBV7-9 and TRBJ2-3, the complete variable domain is DTGVSQNPRHKITKRGQNVTFRCDPISEHNRLYWYRQTLGQGPEFLTYFQNEAQLEKSRLLSDRFSAERPKGSFSTLEIQRTEQGDSAMYLCASSPTGTDFTDTQYFGPGTRLTVL.

With regard to this clonotype: At one end the junction does not follow the germline gene, possibly because of a read error. The rearrangement links TRBV11-2 to TRBJ2-3; D might be TRBD2 (6 bases). The CDR3 has 15 residues. Germline loops: CDR1 SGHAT, CDR2 FQNNGV. The CDR3, as DNA: TGTGCCAGCAGCTTAGATGCGGGGCGGGCAGATAAGCAGTATTTT. Its protein is CASSLDAGRADKQYF. The full variable domain, rest sourced from reference TRBV11-2 and TRBJ2-3, is EAGVAQSPRYKIIEKRQSVAFWCNPISGHATLYWYQQILGQGPKLLIQFQNNGVVDDSQLPKDRFSAERLKGVDSTLKIQPAKLEDSAVYLCASSLDAGRADKQYFGPGTRLTVL.

The sample holds a few counts of this clonotype. V usage is TRBV29-1 and J usage is TRBJ2-3; D ambiguous. V lost 7 bases and J lost 4, with 9 bases in between. The CDR3 contains 11 residues. The germline V gene has CDR1 SQVTM and CDR2 ANQGSEA. The CDR3 bases are TGCAGCGCCGCAACTCCAGATACGCAGTATTTT. This translates into CSAATPDTQYF.

This clonotype was seen more than once but under ten times. This rearrangement joins TRBV13 to TRBJ2-3; TRBD1 might be the D (6 bases). V lost 0 bases to trimming and J lost 1 base, with 8 bases between them. CDR1 is PRHDT and CDR2 is FYEKMQ in the germline V gene (reference sequence). CDR3 length: 15 amino acids. This CDR3 is CASSLGGQRTDTQYF. The CDR3 coding sequence is TGTGCCAGCAGCTTAGGGGGACAACGCACAGATACGCAGTATTTT. Together with reference TRBV13 and TRBJ2-3, the CDR3 gives the full variable domain: AAGVIQSPRHLIKEKRETATLKCYPIPRHDTVYWYQQGPGQDPQFLISFYEKMQSDKGSIPDRFSAQQFSDYHSELNMSSLELGDSALYFCASSLGGQRTDTQYFGPGTRLTVL.